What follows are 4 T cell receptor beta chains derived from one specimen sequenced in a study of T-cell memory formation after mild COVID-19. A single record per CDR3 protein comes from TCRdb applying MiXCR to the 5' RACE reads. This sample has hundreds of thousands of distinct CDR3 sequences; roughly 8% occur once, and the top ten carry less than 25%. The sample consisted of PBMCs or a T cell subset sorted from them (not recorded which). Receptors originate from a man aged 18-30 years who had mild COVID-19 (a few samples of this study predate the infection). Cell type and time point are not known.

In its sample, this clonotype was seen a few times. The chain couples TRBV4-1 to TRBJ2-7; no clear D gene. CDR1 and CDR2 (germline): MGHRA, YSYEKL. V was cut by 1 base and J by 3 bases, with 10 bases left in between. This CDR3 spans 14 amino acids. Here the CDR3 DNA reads TGCGCCAGCAGCCAAGTTGGTTTGATCTACGAGCAGTACTTC. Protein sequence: CASSQVGLIYEQYF.

The CDR3 is CASSPNPVDRDGEAFF. As DNA, the CDR3 is TGCGCCAGCAGTCCAAACCCGGTGGACAGGGATGGTGAAGCTTTCTTT. The J gene is TRBJ1-1, the V gene TRBV5-1; TRBD1 matches 8 bases. V shed 5 bases, J shed 7 bases, and the junction held 16 bases outside the gene matches. Germline lookup yields CDR1 SGHRS and CDR2 YFSETQ. This CDR3 has 16 amino acids.

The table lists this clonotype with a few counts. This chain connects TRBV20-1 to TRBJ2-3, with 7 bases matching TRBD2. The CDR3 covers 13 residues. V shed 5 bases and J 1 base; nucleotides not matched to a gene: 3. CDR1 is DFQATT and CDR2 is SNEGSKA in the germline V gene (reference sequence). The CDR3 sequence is CSAGGGGTDTQYF. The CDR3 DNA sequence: TGCAGTGCTGGGGGGGGGGGCACAGATACGCAGTATTTT.

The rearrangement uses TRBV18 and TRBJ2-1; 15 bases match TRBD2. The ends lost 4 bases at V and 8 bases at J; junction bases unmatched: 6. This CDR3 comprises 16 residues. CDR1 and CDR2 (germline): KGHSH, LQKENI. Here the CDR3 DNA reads TGTGCCAGCTCACGAAGGACTAGCGGGGGGGCTGATGAGCAGTTCTTC. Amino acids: CASSRRTSGGADEQFF.